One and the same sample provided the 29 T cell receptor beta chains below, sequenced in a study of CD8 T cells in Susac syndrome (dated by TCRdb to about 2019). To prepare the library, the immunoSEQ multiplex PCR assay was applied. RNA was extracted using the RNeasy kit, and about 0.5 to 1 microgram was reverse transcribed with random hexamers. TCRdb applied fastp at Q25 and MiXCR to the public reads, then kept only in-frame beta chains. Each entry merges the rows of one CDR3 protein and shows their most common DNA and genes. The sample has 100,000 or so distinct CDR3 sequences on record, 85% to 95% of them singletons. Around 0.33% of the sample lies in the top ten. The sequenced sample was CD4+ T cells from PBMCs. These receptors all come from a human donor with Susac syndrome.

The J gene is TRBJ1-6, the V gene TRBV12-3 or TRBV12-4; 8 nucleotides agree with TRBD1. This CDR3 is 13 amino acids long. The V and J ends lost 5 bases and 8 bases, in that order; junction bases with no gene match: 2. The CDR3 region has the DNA TGTGCCAGCAGTATGGACAGGGATTCACCCCTCCACTTT. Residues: CASSMDRDSPLHF.

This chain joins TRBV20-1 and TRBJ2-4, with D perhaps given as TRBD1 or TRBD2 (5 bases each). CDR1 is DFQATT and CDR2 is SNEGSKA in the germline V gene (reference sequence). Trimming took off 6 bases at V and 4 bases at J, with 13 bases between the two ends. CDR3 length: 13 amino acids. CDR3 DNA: TGCAGTGCACCCATCAGGGAGAAAAACATTCAGTACTTC. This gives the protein CSAPIREKNIQYF.

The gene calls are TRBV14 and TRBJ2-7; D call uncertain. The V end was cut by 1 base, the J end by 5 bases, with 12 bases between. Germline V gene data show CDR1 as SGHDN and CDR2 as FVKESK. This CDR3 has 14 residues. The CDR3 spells CASSQGLGFHEQYF. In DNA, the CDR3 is TGTGCCAGCAGCCAAGGACTGGGATTCCACGAGCAGTACTTC. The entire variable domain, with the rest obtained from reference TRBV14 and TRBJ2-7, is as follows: EAGVTQFPSHSVIEKGQTVTLRCDPISGHDNLYWYRRVMGKEIKFLLHFVKESKQDESGMPNNRFLAERTGGTYSTLKVQPAELEDSGVYFCASSQGLGFHEQYFGPGTRLTVT.

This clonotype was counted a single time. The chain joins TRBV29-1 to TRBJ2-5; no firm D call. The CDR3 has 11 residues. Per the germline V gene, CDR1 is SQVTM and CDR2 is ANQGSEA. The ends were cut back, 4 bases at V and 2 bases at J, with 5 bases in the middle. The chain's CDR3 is CSVASQETQYF. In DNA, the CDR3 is TGCAGCGTTGCTTCGCAAGAGACCCAGTACTTC. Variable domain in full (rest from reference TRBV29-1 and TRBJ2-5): SAVISQKPSRDICQRGTSLTIQCQVDSQVTMMFWYRQQPGQSLTLIATANQGSEATYESGFVIDKFPISRPNLTFSTLTVSNMSPEDSSIYLCSVASQETQYFGPGTRLLVL.

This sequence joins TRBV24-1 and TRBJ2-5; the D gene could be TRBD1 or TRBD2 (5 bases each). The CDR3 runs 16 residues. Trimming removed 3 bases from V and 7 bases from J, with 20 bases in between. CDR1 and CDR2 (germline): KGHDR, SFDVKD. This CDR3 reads CATSDPRAGEGRTQYF. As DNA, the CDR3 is TGTGCCACCAGTGATCCCAGGGCAGGTGAGGGGAGGACCCAGTACTTC.

The CDR3 DNA reads as TGTGCCAGCAGTGGGACTAGCGGCTCCTACAATGAGCAGTTCTTC. Translated: CASSGTSGSYNEQFF. This chain joins TRBV6-1 and TRBJ2-1, with TRBD2 identical over 10 bases. Unmatched junction bases numbered 0, after V lost 4 bases and J lost 0 bases. CDR1 and CDR2 (germline): MNHNS, SASEGT. The CDR3 consists of 15 residues.

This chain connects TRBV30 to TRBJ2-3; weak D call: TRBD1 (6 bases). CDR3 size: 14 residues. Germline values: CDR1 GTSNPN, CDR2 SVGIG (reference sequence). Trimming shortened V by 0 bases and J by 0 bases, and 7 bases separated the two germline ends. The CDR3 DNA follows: TGTGCCTGGAGTGTGCAGGGGAGCACAGATACGCAGTATTTT. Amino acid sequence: CAWSVQGSTDTQYF. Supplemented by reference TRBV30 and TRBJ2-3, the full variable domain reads SQTIHQWPATLVQPVGSPLSLECTVEGTSNPNLYWYRQAAGRGLQLLFYSVGIGQISSEVPQNLSASRPQDRQFILSSKKLLLSDSGFYLCAWSVQGSTDTQYFGPGTRLTVL.

The CDR3 here is CASRFPYGGSYGYTF. DNA for the CDR3: TGTGCCAGCAGATTCCCGTATGGGGGCTCCTATGGCTACACCTTC. This chain connects TRBV6-5 to TRBJ1-2, with D perhaps matching TRBD1 (6 bases). V lost 6 bases, J lost 4 bases, and 18 bases lay in between. The germline V gene has CDR1 MNHEY and CDR2 SVGAGI. The CDR3 loop spans 15 amino acids.

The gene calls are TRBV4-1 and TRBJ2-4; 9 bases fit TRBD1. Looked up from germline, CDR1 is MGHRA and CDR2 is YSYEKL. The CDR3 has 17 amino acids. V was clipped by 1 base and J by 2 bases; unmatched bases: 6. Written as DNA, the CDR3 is TGCGCCAGCAGCCAAGGGCGACAGGGGGAGTCCAAAAACATTCAGTACTTC. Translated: CASSQGRQGESKNIQYF.

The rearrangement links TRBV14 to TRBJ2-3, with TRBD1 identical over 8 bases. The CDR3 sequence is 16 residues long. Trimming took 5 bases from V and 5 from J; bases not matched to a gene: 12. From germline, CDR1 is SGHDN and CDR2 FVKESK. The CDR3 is CASSLYRTGRGDTQYF. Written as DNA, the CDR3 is TGTGCCAGCAGCTTATACCGGACAGGGCGAGGAGATACGCAGTATTTT.

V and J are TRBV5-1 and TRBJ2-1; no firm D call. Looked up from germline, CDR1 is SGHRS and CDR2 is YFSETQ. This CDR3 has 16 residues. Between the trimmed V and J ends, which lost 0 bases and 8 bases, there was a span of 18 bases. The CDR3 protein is CASSLAGTARTYEQFF. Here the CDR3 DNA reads TGCGCCAGCAGCTTGGCCGGAACCGCAAGGACGTATGAGCAGTTCTTC.

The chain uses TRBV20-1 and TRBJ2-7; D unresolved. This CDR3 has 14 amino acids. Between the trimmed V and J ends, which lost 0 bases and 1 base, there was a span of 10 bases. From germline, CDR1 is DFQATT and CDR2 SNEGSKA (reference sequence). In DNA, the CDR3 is TGCAGTGCTAGAGATCTGACCGATTCCTACGAGCAGTACTTC. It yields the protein CSARDLTDSYEQYF.

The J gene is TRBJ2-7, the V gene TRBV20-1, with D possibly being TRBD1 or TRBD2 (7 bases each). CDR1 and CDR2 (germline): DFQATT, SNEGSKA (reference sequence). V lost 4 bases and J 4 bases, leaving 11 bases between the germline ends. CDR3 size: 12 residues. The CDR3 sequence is CSAIQGGYEQYF. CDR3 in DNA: TGCAGTGCTATCCAGGGGGGGTACGAGCAGTACTTC.

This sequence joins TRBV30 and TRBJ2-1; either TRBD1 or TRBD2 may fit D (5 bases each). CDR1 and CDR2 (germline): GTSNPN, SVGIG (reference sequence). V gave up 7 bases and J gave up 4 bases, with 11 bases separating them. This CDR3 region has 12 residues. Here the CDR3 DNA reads TGTGCCTTGAGGGGTCCTTACAATGAGCAGTTCTTC. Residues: CALRGPYNEQFF.

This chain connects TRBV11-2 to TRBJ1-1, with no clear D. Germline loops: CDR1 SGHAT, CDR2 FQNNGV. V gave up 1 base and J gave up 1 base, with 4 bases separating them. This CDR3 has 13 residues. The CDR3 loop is CASSLGRNTEAFF. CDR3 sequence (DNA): TGTGCCAGCAGCTTAGGCAGGAACACTGAAGCTTTCTTT.

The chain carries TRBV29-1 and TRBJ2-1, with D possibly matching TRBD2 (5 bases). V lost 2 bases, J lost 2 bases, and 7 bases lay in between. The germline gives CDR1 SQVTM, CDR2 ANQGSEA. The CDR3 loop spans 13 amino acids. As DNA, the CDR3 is TGCAGCGTTGAAAGAGGGACCTACAATGAGCAGTTCTTC. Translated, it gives CSVERGTYNEQFF.

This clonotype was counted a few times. CDR3 loop: CASSVGGGGYTF. The CDR3 DNA is TGTGCCAGCAGCGTAGGGGGGGGAGGCTACACCTTC. This chain uses TRBV9 with TRBJ1-2, with TRBD1 as a possible D gene (5 bases). Germline V gene sequence: CDR1 SGDLS, CDR2 YYNGEE. CDR3 length equals 12 residues. V dropped 0 bases and J dropped 8 bases, with 8 bases sitting between them.

The CDR3 spells CASSLSLADQPQHF. CDR3 DNA: TGTGCCAGCAGCTTAAGTTTGGCGGATCAGCCCCAGCATTTT. The chain uses TRBV11-2 and TRBJ1-5; no reliable D call. Germline V gene sequence: CDR1 SGHAT, CDR2 FQNNGV. Trimming shortened V by 2 bases and J by 5 bases, and 10 bases separated the two germline ends. The CDR3 runs to 14 residues.

CDR3 nucleotides: TGTGCCAGCAGCTTGACGGGGCAGAACACTGAAGCTTTCTTT. As protein: CASSLTGQNTEAFF. The chain is built from TRBV3-1 and TRBJ1-1, with a weak D call TRBD1 (5 bases). The V and J ends lost 5 bases and 1 base respectively, with 11 bases between them. The CDR3 covers 14 residues. CDR1 and CDR2 (germline): LGHDT, YNNKEL (reference sequence).

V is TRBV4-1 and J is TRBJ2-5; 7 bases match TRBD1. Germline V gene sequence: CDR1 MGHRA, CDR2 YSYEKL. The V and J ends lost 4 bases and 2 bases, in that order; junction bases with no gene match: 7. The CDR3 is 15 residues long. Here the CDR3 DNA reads TGCGCCAGCAGCCTCGCCCCGGGACAGCAAGAGACCCAGTACTTC. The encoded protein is CASSLAPGQQETQYF.

CDR3 residues: CASSRQNTEAFF. In DNA form, the CDR3 reads TGTGCCAGTAGTAGACAGAACACTGAAGCTTTCTTT. This chain links TRBV19 with TRBJ1-1; D is unresolved. CDR1 is LNHDA, CDR2 SQIVND, per germline (reference sequence). CDR3 length: 12 amino acids. V was clipped by 4 bases and J by 1 base, with 4 bases between them.

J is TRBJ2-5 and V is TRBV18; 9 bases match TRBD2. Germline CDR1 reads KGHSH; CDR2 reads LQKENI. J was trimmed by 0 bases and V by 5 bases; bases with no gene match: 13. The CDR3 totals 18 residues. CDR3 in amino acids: CASSLKALAGTYQETQYF. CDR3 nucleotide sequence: TGTGCCAGCTCATTGAAAGCGCTAGCGGGGACGTACCAAGAGACCCAGTACTTC.

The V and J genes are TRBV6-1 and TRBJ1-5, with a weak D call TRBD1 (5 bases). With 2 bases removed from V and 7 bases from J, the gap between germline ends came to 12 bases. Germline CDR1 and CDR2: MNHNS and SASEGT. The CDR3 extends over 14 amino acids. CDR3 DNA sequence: TGTGCCAGCAGTGAAACAGGCGGGAGGCAGCCCCAGCATTTT. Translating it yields CASSETGGRQPQHF.

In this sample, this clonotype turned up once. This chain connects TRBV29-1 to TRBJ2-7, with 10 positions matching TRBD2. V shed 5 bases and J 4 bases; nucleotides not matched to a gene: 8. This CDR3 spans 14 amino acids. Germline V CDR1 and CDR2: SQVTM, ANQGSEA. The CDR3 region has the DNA TGCAGCGTTAAGGAGGGACTAGCGTTGTACGAGCAGTACTTC. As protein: CSVKEGLALYEQYF.

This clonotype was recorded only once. CDR3 DNA sequence: TGTGCCAGCAGCGTACGGCAGGGCGAGACCCAGTACTTC. Its protein product is CASSVRQGETQYF. The chain links TRBV9 to TRBJ2-5; the D gene is possibly TRBD1 (5 bases). Germline assignment: CDR1 SGDLS and CDR2 YYNGEE. Trimming removed 1 base from V and 5 bases from J, with 9 bases in between. The CDR3 runs to 13 residues.

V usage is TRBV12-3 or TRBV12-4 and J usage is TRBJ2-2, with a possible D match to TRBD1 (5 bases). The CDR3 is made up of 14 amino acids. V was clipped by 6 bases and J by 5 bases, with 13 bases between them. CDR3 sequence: CASSPSGQTGELFF. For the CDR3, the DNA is TGTGCCAGCAGCCCGAGTGGACAAACCGGGGAGCTGTTTTTT.

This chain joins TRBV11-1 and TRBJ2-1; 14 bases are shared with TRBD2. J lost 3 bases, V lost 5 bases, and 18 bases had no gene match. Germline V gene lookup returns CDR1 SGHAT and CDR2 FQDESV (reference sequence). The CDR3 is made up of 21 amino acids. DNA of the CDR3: TGTGCCAGCAGCCCCTCGGTGGATGCCCTCGGACTAGCGGGGGGCTACAATGAGCAGTTCTTC. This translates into CASSPSVDALGLAGGYNEQFF.

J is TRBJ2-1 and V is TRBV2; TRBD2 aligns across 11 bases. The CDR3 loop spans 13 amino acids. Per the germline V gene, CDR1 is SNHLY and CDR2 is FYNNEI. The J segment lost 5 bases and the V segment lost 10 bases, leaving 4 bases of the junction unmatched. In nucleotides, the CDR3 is TGTGCCACACCGGGACTAGCGGACAATGAGCAGTTCTTC. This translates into CATPGLADNEQFF.

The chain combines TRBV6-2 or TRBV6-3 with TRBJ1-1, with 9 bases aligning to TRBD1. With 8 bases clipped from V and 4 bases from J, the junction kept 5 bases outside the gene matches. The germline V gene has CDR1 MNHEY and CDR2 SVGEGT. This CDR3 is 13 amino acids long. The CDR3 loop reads CASGDRAATEAFF. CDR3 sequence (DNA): TGTGCCAGCGGGGACAGGGCCGCCACTGAAGCTTTCTTT.